Each of the 28 T cell receptor beta chains below was sequenced from the same sample in a study of shared clonotypes between healthy human individuals. Sequenced by immunoSEQ multiplex PCR; TCRdb stores in-frame clones only, minus some. The table includes 950,000 to 1,200,000 clones, roughly 77% detected once. The sample comprised memory CD4+ T cells from PBMCs. Subset reported: CD45RA-negative fraction. All receptors derive from a man between 18 and 35 years old in good health. Some clones in this sample may be carry-over from other donors' samples.

The table lists this clone with a few counts. The V gene is TRBV6-5, the J gene TRBJ2-5, with TRBD1 identical over 7 bases. The end of the DNA aligns better with TRBJ2-7, so the J call may be wrong. The germline CDR1 and CDR2 sequences are MNHEY and SVGAGI. The CDR3 has 14 amino acids. The CDR3 sequence is CASLPRTGAYEQYF. In nucleotides, the CDR3 is TGTGCCAGCCTACCGAGGACAGGAGCCTACGAGCAGTACTTC.

The CDR3 sequence is CASSLVATGELFF. The CDR3 nucleotides are TGTGCCAGCAGCTTGGTGGCCACCGGGGAGCTGTTTTTT. The chain is built from TRBV5-4 and TRBJ2-2; D ambiguous. CDR3 length equals 13 residues. Trimming took 0 bases from V and 4 from J, leaving 4 bases between them. The germline CDR1 and CDR2 sequences are SGHNT and YYREEE (reference sequence). Variable domain in full (rest from reference TRBV5-4 and TRBJ2-2): ETGVTQSPTHLIKTRGQQVTLRCSSQSGHNTVSWYQQALGQGPQFIFQYYREEENGRGNFPPRFSGLQFPNYSSELNVNALELDDSALYLCASSLVATGELFFGEGSRLTVL.

This clone was seen a few times. The V gene is TRBV6-6, the J gene TRBJ2-1; D remains ambiguous. V shed 5 bases and J shed 0 bases, with 11 bases lying between them. This CDR3 has 15 residues. Germline CDR1 reads MNHNY; CDR2 reads SVGAGI (reference sequence). In DNA, the CDR3 is TGTGCCAGCAGTGGCACTACGCTCTCCTACAATGAGCAGTTCTTC. Its translation is CASSGTTLSYNEQFF.

This chain joins TRBV27 and TRBJ2-7; TRBD2 matches 10 bases. This CDR3 is built from 16 residues. The germline V gene has CDR1 MNHEY and CDR2 SMNVEV (reference sequence). V shed 6 bases and J 7 bases; nucleotides not matched to a gene: 15. This CDR3 is CASSPVSKREGWEQYF. The CDR3, as DNA: TGTGCCAGCAGCCCGGTGTCCAAGCGGGAGGGGTGGGAGCAGTACTTC.

CDR3 sequence reads: CASSLDRIVTDTQYF. CDR3 nucleotides: TGTGCCAGCAGCTTAGATCGTATTGTCACAGATACGCAGTATTTT. V and J are TRBV11-2 and TRBJ2-3; D gene unclear. V was cut by 0 bases and J by 2 bases, with 9 bases left in between. The CDR3 sequence is 15 residues long. CDR1 is SGHAT and CDR2 is FQNNGV in the germline V gene.

This clone was detected only once. This sample includes further DNA sequences coding for the same CDR3. J is TRBJ2-7 and V is TRBV20-1; D uncertain. The CDR3 extends over 11 amino acids. Trimming pared 3 bases from V and 4 bases from J, leaving 7 bases between. Per the germline V gene, CDR1 is DFQATT and CDR2 is SNEGSKA (reference sequence). CDR3 nucleotides: TGCAGTGCTAGTCAAGGATACGAGCAGTACTTC. Translated: CSASQGYEQYF.

The rearrangement uses TRBV5-6 and TRBJ2-7; D remains unclear. CDR3 size: 15 residues. V was pared by 4 bases and J by 3 bases, with 17 bases between. CDR1 is SGHDT and CDR2 is YYEEEE in the germline V gene. This chain's CDR3 is CASSLPSALLYEQYF. In DNA form, the CDR3 reads TGTGCCAGCAGCCTCCCCAGCGCCCTCCTCTACGAGCAGTACTTC.

The CDR3 DNA sequence: TGTGCCAGCAGTTTATACGGTCCCTCCTACGAGCAGTACTTC. Protein sequence: CASSLYGPSYEQYF. The chain combines TRBV28 with TRBJ2-7; D is unresolved. V lost 1 base and J lost 0, with 7 bases in between. In germline, CDR1 is MDHEN, CDR2 SYDVKM. The CDR3 sequence is 14 residues long.

The rearrangement joins TRBV6-4 to TRBJ1-5; the D gene is possibly TRBD1 (6 bases). Germline CDR1 and CDR2: MRHNA and SNTAGT. This CDR3 comprises 14 residues. Between the trimmed V and J ends, which lost 4 bases and 7 bases, there was a span of 14 bases. The CDR3: CASSATGTGQPQHF. The CDR3 coding sequence is TGTGCCAGCAGTGCCACAGGGACGGGACAGCCCCAGCATTTT.

The chain joins TRBV28 to TRBJ1-2, with 8 bases that match TRBD1. Trimming removed 4 bases from V and 4 bases from J; junction bases left unmatched: 11. The CDR3 has 16 amino acids. From germline, CDR1 is MDHEN and CDR2 SYDVKM. CDR3 nucleotide sequence: TGTGCCAGCAGTTACCGGGACAGGAGGAAAATCTATGGCTACACCTTC. Amino acids: CASSYRDRRKIYGYTF.

This clone has just a few counts. The chain joins TRBV28 to TRBJ2-1; 8 bases fit TRBD2. V shed 2 bases, J shed 14 bases, and the junction held 2 bases outside the gene matches. The CDR3 contains 11 residues. CDR1 is MDHEN and CDR2 is SYDVKM in the germline V gene. The CDR3 here is CASSLEREKFF. CDR3 DNA sequence: TGTGCCAGCAGTTTAGAGCGGGAGAAGTTCTTC.

This clone was counted a single time. The same CDR3 is also encoded by other DNA sequences in this sample. The genes are TRBV29-1 and TRBJ1-2, with D possibly being TRBD1 (5 bases). Germline V gene lookup returns CDR1 SQVTM and CDR2 ANQGSEA. The CDR3 totals 10 residues. V was cut by 3 bases and J by 7 bases, with 6 bases left in between. The chain's CDR3 is CSVDGGGYTF. The CDR3 region has the DNA TGCAGCGTTGATGGGGGTGGCTACACCTTC.

The chain combines TRBV27 with TRBJ2-7, with 7 bases matching TRBD1. The trim removed 6 bases at V and 2 bases at J, leaving 7 bases unmatched. This CDR3 spans 14 amino acids. Germline lookup yields CDR1 MNHEY and CDR2 SMNVEV (reference sequence). Here the CDR3 DNA reads TGTGCCAGCAGACCCCGGACAGGTACCTACGAGCAGTACTTC. Its translation: CASRPRTGTYEQYF.

V gene TRBV4-3 combines with J gene TRBJ1-1, with no clear D. Per germline, CDR1 LGHNA and CDR2 YSLEER. Trimming stripped 1 base from V and 1 base from J, with 7 bases between. The CDR3 is 14 residues long. CDR3 sequence reads: CASSQVSENTEAFF. CDR3 nucleotide sequence: TGCGCCAGCAGCCAAGTGTCGGAGAACACTGAAGCTTTCTTT.

The chain links TRBV7-3 to TRBJ2-1, with 8 bases fitting TRBD2. The trim removed 0 bases at V and 9 bases at J, leaving 7 bases unmatched. This CDR3 spans 15 amino acids. Germline CDR1 is SGHTA and CDR2 is FQGTGA. In DNA form, the CDR3 reads TGTGCCAGCAGCTTAACTAGCGGGACGTTAAGTGAGCAGTTCTTC. It encodes CASSLTSGTLSEQFF.

This chain links TRBV5-1 with TRBJ2-7, with D possibly being TRBD1 (6 bases). The ends were cut back, 0 bases at V and 7 bases at J, with 8 bases in the middle. Germline CDR1 SGHRS, CDR2 YFSETQ. The length of the CDR3 is 12 residues. Written as DNA, the CDR3 is TGCGCCAGCAGCTTGGACAGGGAAGAGCAGTACTTC. Amino acid sequence: CASSLDREEQYF.

This chain uses TRBV11-2 with TRBJ2-1, with D tentatively TRBD2 (5 bases). This CDR3 region has 16 residues. V was cut by 4 bases and J by 5 bases, with 18 bases left in between. The germline V gene has CDR1 SGHAT and CDR2 FQNNGV. The DNA for the CDR3 is TGTGCCAGCAGCTCAAATCGGACTGGTATAAACAATGAGCAGTTCTTC. Translation: CASSSNRTGINNEQFF.

V usage is TRBV11-2 and J usage is TRBJ2-1; D is undetermined. The CDR3 is 15 amino acids. Trimming left V 5 bases short and J 7 bases short, with 18 bases between. Per germline, CDR1 SGHAT and CDR2 FQNNGV. CDR3 protein: CASSIPRGKANEQFF. The DNA for the CDR3 is TGTGCCAGCAGCATCCCACGTGGAAAGGCAAATGAGCAGTTCTTC.

This clone was observed a handful of times. The rearrangement uses TRBV6-1 and TRBJ1-5; TRBD1 agrees at 7 bases. V was pared by 6 bases and J by 9 bases, with 14 bases of the junction left unmatched. CDR3 length: 15 residues. Germline CDR1 and CDR2: MNHNS and SASEGT. The CDR3 DNA reads TGTGCCAGCAGCGCCGGGACAGCCCGGCCGTTGCCCCAGCATTTT. It translates to CASSAGTARPLPQHF.

The CDR3 nucleotides are TGCAGCGTCGCCACGGACAGGGTGGATTGGAGCACAGATACGCAGTATTTT. It translates to CSVATDRVDWSTDTQYF. This rearrangement joins TRBV29-1 to TRBJ2-3; 8 positions agree with TRBD1. With 6 bases clipped from V and 0 bases from J, the junction kept 14 bases outside the gene matches. Looked up from germline, CDR1 is SQVTM and CDR2 is ANQGSEA. This CDR3 is 17 amino acids long.

This chain uses TRBV11-2 with TRBJ2-7, with 9 bases fitting TRBD2. Germline V CDR1 and CDR2: SGHAT, FQNNGV. The CDR3 totals 17 residues. V lost 6 bases to trimming and J lost 1 base; unmatched junction nucleotides: 13. In nucleotides, the CDR3 is TGTGCCAGCAGAACGGTAGCGGGAGTAGGATTTTCCTACGAGCAGTACTTC. Its translation is CASRTVAGVGFSYEQYF.

The rearrangement joins TRBV28 to TRBJ1-1; TRBD1 is a possible D gene (6 bases). In germline, CDR1 is MDHEN, CDR2 SYDVKM. V was pared by 7 bases and J by 6 bases, with 12 bases between. CDR3 size: 12 residues. The CDR3 region has the DNA TGTGCCAGCACTTTTCACAGGGCTGAAGCTTTCTTT. Amino acid sequence: CASTFHRAEAFF.

The CDR3 sequence: CAWSVVPTQYF. For the CDR3, the DNA is TGTGCCTGGAGTGTCGTCCCAACGCAGTATTTT. The rearrangement links TRBV30 to TRBJ2-3; no clear D gene. This CDR3 has 11 residues. Germline lookup yields CDR1 GTSNPN and CDR2 SVGIG (reference sequence). Trimming cost V 0 bases and J 9 bases, with 7 bases left between them.

The chain employs TRBV6-1 and TRBJ2-5; 8 nucleotides align to TRBD1. V shed 5 bases and J 1 base; nucleotides not matched to a gene: 6. Germline CDR1 is MNHNS and CDR2 is SASEGT. The CDR3 runs 15 residues. Here the CDR3 DNA reads TGTGCCAGCAGTCCCGGGGACAGGCCCCAAGAGACCCAGTACTTC. The encoded protein is CASSPGDRPQETQYF.

The chain uses TRBV6-5 and TRBJ2-6, with D possibly TRBD1 on 6 matching bases. CDR1 MNHEY and CDR2 SVGAGI come from the germline V gene. Trimming took 8 bases from V and 2 from J, leaving 7 bases between them. The CDR3 covers 13 residues. This CDR3 reads CASRQAGANVLTF. The CDR3 DNA is TGTGCCAGCCGACAGGCTGGGGCCAACGTCCTGACTTTC.

This clone was found a few times. The V gene is TRBV28, the J gene TRBJ1-5; 7 bases are shared with TRBD1. V gave up 6 bases and J gave up 3 bases; unmatched junction bases: 8. Germline CDR1 is MDHEN and CDR2 is SYDVKM. The CDR3 has 15 amino acids. The CDR3 sequence is CASSQGQNFNQPQHF. As DNA, the CDR3 is TGTGCCAGCAGCCAGGGACAGAATTTCAATCAGCCCCAGCATTTT.

The genes are TRBV10-3 and TRBJ2-5; 7 bases line up with TRBD2. The germline CDR1 and CDR2 sequences are ENHRY and SYGVKD. Trimming removed 3 bases from V and 3 bases from J; junction bases left unmatched: 22. The CDR3 is made up of 20 amino acids. The CDR3 DNA follows: TGTGCCATCAGTGATCCTCGGGGAGCTCGGATGGCGGGAGTGGAAGAGACCCAGTACTTC. Protein product: CAISDPRGARMAGVEETQYF.

The chain recombines TRBV7-2 with TRBJ1-1, with D possibly matching TRBD1 (6 bases). CDR1 and CDR2 from the germline V gene are SGHTA and FQGNSA. Trimming left V 2 bases short and J 4 bases short, with 14 bases between. CDR3 length: 15 residues. The CDR3: CASSLLGGSGTEAFF. The CDR3, as DNA: TGTGCCAGCAGCTTATTGGGGGGCTCGGGCACTGAAGCTTTCTTT.